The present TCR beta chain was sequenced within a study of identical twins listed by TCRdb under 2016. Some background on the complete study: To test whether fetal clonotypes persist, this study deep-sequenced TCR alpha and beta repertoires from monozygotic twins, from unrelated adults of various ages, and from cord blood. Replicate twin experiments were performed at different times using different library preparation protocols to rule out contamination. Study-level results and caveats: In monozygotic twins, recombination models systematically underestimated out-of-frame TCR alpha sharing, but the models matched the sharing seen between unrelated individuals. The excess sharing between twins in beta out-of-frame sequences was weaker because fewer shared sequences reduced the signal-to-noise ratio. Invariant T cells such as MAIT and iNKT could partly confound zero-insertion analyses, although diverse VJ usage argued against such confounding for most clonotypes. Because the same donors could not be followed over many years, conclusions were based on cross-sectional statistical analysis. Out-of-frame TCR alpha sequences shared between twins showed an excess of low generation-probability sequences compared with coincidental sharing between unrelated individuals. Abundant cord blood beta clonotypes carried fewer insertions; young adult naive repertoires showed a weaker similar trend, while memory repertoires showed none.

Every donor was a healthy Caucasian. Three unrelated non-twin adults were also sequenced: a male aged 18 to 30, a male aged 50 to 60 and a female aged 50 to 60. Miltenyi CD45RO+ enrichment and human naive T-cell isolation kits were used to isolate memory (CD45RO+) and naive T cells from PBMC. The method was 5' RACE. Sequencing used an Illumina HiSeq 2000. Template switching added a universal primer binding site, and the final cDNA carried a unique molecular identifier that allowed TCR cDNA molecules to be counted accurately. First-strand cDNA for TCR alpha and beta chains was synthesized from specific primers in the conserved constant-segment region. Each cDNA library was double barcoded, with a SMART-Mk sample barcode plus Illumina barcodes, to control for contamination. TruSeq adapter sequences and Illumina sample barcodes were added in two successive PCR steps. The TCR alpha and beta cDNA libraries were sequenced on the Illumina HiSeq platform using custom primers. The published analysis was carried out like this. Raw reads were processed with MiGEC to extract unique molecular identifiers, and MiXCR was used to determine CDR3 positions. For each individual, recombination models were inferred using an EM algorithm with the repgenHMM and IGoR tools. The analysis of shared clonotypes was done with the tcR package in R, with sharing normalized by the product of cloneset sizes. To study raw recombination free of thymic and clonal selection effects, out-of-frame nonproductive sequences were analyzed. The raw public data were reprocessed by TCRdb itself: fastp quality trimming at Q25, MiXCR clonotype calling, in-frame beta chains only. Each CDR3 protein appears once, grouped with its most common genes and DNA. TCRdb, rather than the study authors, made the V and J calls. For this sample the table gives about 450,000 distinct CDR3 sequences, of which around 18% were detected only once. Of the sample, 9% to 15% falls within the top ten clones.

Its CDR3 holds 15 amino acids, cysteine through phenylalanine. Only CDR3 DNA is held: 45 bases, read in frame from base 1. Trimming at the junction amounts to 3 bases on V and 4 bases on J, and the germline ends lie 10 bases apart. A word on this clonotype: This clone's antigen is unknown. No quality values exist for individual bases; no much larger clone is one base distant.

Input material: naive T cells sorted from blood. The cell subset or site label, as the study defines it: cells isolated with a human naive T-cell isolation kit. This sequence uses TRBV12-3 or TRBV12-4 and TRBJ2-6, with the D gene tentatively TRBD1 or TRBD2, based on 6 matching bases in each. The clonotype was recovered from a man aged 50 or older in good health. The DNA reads TGTGCCAGCAGTTTTTGGGGGGCCGGGGCCAACGTCCTGACTTTC. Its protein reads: CASSFWGAGANVLTF.